Below are 17 T cell receptor beta chains sequenced from a single sample in a study of T cell changes during pregnancy in multiple sclerosis. The table came from immunoSEQ multiplex PCR; TCRdb's copy has only in-frame clones and leaves some out. This repertoire shows around 62,000 clones, about nine tenths found once; its top ten account for approximately 1.5%. The sequenced sample was peripheral blood, obtained in the third trimester of pregnancy. These receptors were taken from a female donor with multiple sclerosis, enrolled in a pregnancy study.

The chain joins TRBV2 to TRBJ1-5; D call uncertain. The CDR3 runs to 15 residues. Looked up from germline, CDR1 is SNHLY and CDR2 is FYNNEI. Trimming stripped 3 bases from V and 1 base from J, with 10 bases between. The CDR3: CASSDNPASNQPQHF. The DNA for the CDR3 is TGTGCCAGCAGTGACAACCCTGCGAGCAATCAGCCCCAGCATTTT.

This sequence joins TRBV12-5 and TRBJ1-5, with TRBD1 matching over 9 bases. The V gene end was trimmed by 1 base and the J gene end by 5 bases; junction bases not matched to a gene: 6. The CDR3 is 16 amino acids. CDR1 LGHNT and CDR2 FRNRAP come from the germline V gene. The CDR3 DNA follows: TGTGCTAGTGGTTTGGCGGGACAGGGCTTGGATCAGCCCCAGCATTTT. This gives the protein CASGLAGQGLDQPQHF.

This clone was observed a handful of times. The CDR3 coding sequence is TGTGCCAGCAGTTATCATGCTGGGACATACGAGCAGTACTTC. Translating it yields CASSYHAGTYEQYF. The chain has TRBV6-5 and TRBJ2-7, with D perhaps TRBD1 (6 bases). The germline V and J ends were trimmed by 3 bases and 4 bases, with 13 bases remaining between them. Germline CDR1 MNHEY, CDR2 SVGAGI. The length of the CDR3 is 14 residues.

The V and J genes are TRBV12-5 and TRBJ1-1, with D perhaps TRBD1 (5 bases). Trimming removed 0 bases at V and 6 bases at J, with 14 bases between. CDR3 length: 15 amino acids. Germline CDR1 LGHNT, CDR2 FRNRAP. CDR3 in DNA: TGTGCTAGTGGTTTGGTACAAGGGGCTGGAGCTGAAGCTTTCTTT. It translates to CASGLVQGAGAEAFF.

In this sample, this clone turned up once. The CDR3, as DNA: TGTGCCAGCAGTTTCCGAGAGACCCAGTACTTC. Residues: CASSFRETQYF. The gene calls are TRBV27 and TRBJ2-5, with unresolved D. There are 11 residues in the CDR3. Deletions cut 3 bases from V and 4 bases from J, with 3 bases between. Germline values: CDR1 MNHEY, CDR2 SMNVEV (reference sequence).

The rearrangement joins TRBV11-1 to TRBJ2-1; 8 bases align to TRBD2. V shed 4 bases and J 10 bases; nucleotides not matched to a gene: 15. Germline V gives CDR1 SGHAT, CDR2 FQDESV (reference sequence). The CDR3 is 16 amino acids. CDR3 bases: TGTGCCAGCAGCTCCGGGGGGGGCGGGGGCCGCCCCGAGCAGTTCTTC. Translation: CASSSGGGGGRPEQFF.

The V call is TRBV7-2, the J call TRBJ2-7; maybe TRBD2 (6 bases). Germline V gene sequence: CDR1 SGHTA, CDR2 FQGNSA. V lost 5 bases and J lost 4, with 12 bases in between. The CDR3 length is 13 residues. The CDR3 DNA is TGTGCCAGCAGCCGACGGGAGCGGTACGAGCAGTACTTC. Its protein product is CASSRRERYEQYF.

V and J are TRBV6-5 and TRBJ1-2; D not resolved. CDR3 length: 14 amino acids. The germline V gene encodes CDR1 MNHEY and CDR2 SVGAGI. Trimming left V 7 bases short and J 1 base short, with 13 bases between. The CDR3 DNA reads TGTGCCAGCATCGATCCCGGGATTAACTATGGCTACACCTTC. It translates to CASIDPGINYGYTF.

In its sample, this clone was seen a few times. This rearrangement joins TRBV30 to TRBJ1-1; D remains ambiguous. Germline V gene lookup returns CDR1 GTSNPN and CDR2 SVGIG (reference sequence). Trimming removed 0 bases at V and 0 bases at J, with 5 bases between. This CDR3 region has 13 residues. In nucleotides, the CDR3 is TGTGCCTGGAGTGTTCGGGTGAACACTGAAGCTTTCTTT. Translating gives CAWSVRVNTEAFF.

V and J are TRBV19 and TRBJ2-1; 8 bases are a match to TRBD2. The V gene's germline CDR1 is LNHDA and CDR2 SQIVND (reference sequence). The CDR3 loop spans 15 amino acids. V shed 4 bases and J 8 bases; nucleotides not matched to a gene: 10. In DNA form, the CDR3 reads TGTGCCAGTAGTACTCGCCGGGAGGGGTTTCATGAGCAGTTCTTC. Its protein product is CASSTRREGFHEQFF.

The rearrangement links TRBV4-1 to TRBJ2-1; 12 bases agree with TRBD2. With V trimmed by 6 bases and J by 6 bases, 6 bases remained unmatched. CDR1 and CDR2 from the germline V gene are MGHRA and YSYEKL. There are 15 residues in the CDR3. The CDR3 nucleotides read TGCGCCAGCAGTGTCTCTAGCGGGAGGGTCAATGAGCAGTTCTTC. Protein sequence: CASSVSSGRVNEQFF.

The CDR3 loop reads CASSSPANSPLHF. CDR3 DNA sequence: TGTGCCAGCAGTTCCCCCGCGAATTCACCCCTCCACTTT. The V and J genes are TRBV6-6 and TRBJ1-6; D is undetermined. The germline V and J ends were trimmed by 4 bases and 7 bases, with 8 bases remaining between them. This CDR3 has 13 amino acids. Looked up from germline, CDR1 is MNHNY and CDR2 is SVGAGI (reference sequence).

V is TRBV13 and J is TRBJ2-5, with D possibly matching TRBD2 (5 bases). V was shortened by 5 bases and J by 2 bases, with 15 bases between the two germline ends. Per germline, CDR1 PRHDT and CDR2 FYEKMQ (reference sequence). The CDR3 is 15 amino acids. The CDR3 loop reads CASSPGPRGQETQYF. The CDR3 nucleotides are TGTGCCAGCAGCCCCGGGCCCCGGGGACAAGAGACCCAGTACTTC.

The CDR3 sequence is CASSPDGTFPDTQYF. The CDR3 coding sequence is TGTGCCAGCTCGCCCGATGGGACTTTTCCAGATACGCAGTATTTT. The chain joins TRBV18 to TRBJ2-3; possibly TRBD2 for D (6 bases). V was clipped by 6 bases and J by 4 bases, with 17 bases between them. This CDR3 has 15 amino acids. Germline V gene sequence: CDR1 KGHSH, CDR2 LQKENI.

J is TRBJ2-4 and V is TRBV5-1; 9 positions agree with TRBD1. V lost 4 bases and J lost 7; bases outside the gene matches: 9. The CDR3 runs 15 residues. Germline lookup yields CDR1 SGHRS and CDR2 YFSETQ. The CDR3 spells CASSPGDREGNIQYF. The CDR3 coding sequence is TGCGCCAGCAGCCCGGGGGACAGGGAAGGGAACATTCAGTACTTC.

This chain uses TRBV29-1 with TRBJ1-3; the D gene is possibly TRBD1 (5 bases). This CDR3 spans 13 amino acids. Germline V gene lookup returns CDR1 SQVTM and CDR2 ANQGSEA. Trimming stripped 2 bases from V and 7 bases from J, with 12 bases between. The CDR3 is CSVELGGTNTIYF. The CDR3 DNA reads as TGCAGCGTTGAACTGGGGGGTACTAACACCATATATTTT.

The chain links TRBV7-9 to TRBJ2-7, with D possibly TRBD1 on 5 matching bases. V was clipped by 7 bases and J by 4 bases, with 17 bases between them. CDR1 SEHNR and CDR2 FQNEAQ come from the germline V gene (reference sequence). There are 14 residues in the CDR3. Written as DNA, the CDR3 is TGTGCCAGCACGCCTCCCCCCGACAGATACGAGCAGTACTTC. Its translation: CASTPPPDRYEQYF.